Here is one T cell receptor (beta chain) with its context. Reverse transcription used about 0.45 to 1 ug RNA and random hexamers. One entry per CDR3 protein, called by TCRdb with MiXCR from the immunoSEQ multiplex PCR reads. The sample lists more than 200,000 distinct CDR3 sequences; about 94% were seen once. The entry originates in a study of CD8 T cells in Susac syndrome. TCR beta sequencing was performed on blood CD8+ and CD4+ T cells. The multiple sclerosis controls, all treatment-naive patients, had relapsing-remitting disease that was stable or active. TEMRA cells were FACS-enriched and CD8+ and CD4+ T cells negatively isolated. The CDR3 sequence is 16 residues long. V was clipped by 5 bases and J by 3 bases; unmatched bases: 9. The germline gives CDR1 SGDLS, CDR2 YYNGEE.

The chain employs TRBV9 and TRBJ2-3; 10 nucleotides match TRBD2. Specimen: CD4+ T cells from PBMCs. This TCR was sampled from a human donor with multiple sclerosis. The CDR3 nucleotides are TGTGCCAGCAGTCGCTCACCTAGCGGGAGTACAGATACGCAGTATTTT. As protein: CASSRSPSGSTDTQYF. Complete variable domain (other parts from reference TRBV9 and TRBJ2-3): DSGVTQTPKHLITATGQRVTLRCSPRSGDLSVYWYQQSLDQGLQFLIQYYNGEERAKGNILERFSAQQFPDLHSELNLSSLELGDSALYFCASSRSPSGSTDTQYFGPGTRLTVL.